Each of the 31 T cell receptor beta chains below was sequenced from the same sample in a study of CD8+CD57+ T cells in acquired aplastic anemia. For CDR3 and TCR beta VDJ profiling, genomic DNA was the template used. TCRdb passed the reads through MiXCR, listing each CDR3 protein once. The data contain about 48,000 distinct CDR3 sequences, 55% to 75% of them singletons. The sequencing sample was made of sorted CD4+, CD8+, or CD8+CD57+ T cells (not recorded which) from PBMCs. The receptors derive from a human donor in good health, serving as a control.

This clonotype was found many times. CDR3 DNA sequence: TGTGCCAGTATCGGACAGGGAATCACTGAAGCTTTCTTT. It yields the protein CASIGQGITEAFF. This sequence joins TRBV19 and TRBJ1-1; the match to TRBD1 covers 8 bases. Germline assignment: CDR1 LNHDA and CDR2 SQIVND (reference sequence). The CDR3 runs 13 residues. The trim removed 7 bases at V and 4 bases at J, leaving 5 bases unmatched.

The chain employs TRBV20-1 and TRBJ2-3; 9 positions match TRBD2. The V gene's germline CDR1 is DFQATT and CDR2 SNEGSKA (reference sequence). CDR3 length: 15 residues. V lost 3 bases and J lost 2; bases outside the gene matches: 6. The CDR3 DNA reads TGCAGTGCTAGGGAGGCGGGGGGGCCCACAGATACGCAGTATTTT. This gives the protein CSAREAGGPTDTQYF.

Sample share makes this clonotype medium-sized. This sequence joins TRBV7-9 and TRBJ2-7; D uncertain. Trimming removed 4 bases from V and 4 bases from J, with 8 bases in between. The CDR3 is made up of 12 amino acids. Germline lookup yields CDR1 SEHNR and CDR2 FQNEAQ (reference sequence). CDR3 amino acids: CASSSSGYEQYF. The CDR3 coding sequence is TGTGCCAGCAGCTCGTCAGGTTACGAGCAGTACTTC.

This chain links TRBV7-9 with TRBJ2-7; the match to TRBD1 covers 7 bases. Germline CDR1 SEHNR, CDR2 FQNEAQ (reference sequence). Trimming cost V 5 bases and J 2 bases; bases outside gene matches: 6. The CDR3 spans 14 residues. The CDR3, as DNA: TGTGCCAGCAGCCATCAACAGGGGCCCTACGAGCAGTACTTC. Encoded protein: CASSHQQGPYEQYF.

This chain connects TRBV10-3 to TRBJ1-2; D might be TRBD1 (6 bases). The length of the CDR3 is 14 residues. The V gene lost 4 bases and the J gene lost 2 bases, with 11 bases spanning the gap. CDR1 is ENHRY, CDR2 SYGVKD, per germline. This chain's CDR3 is CAISGAQGNYGYTF. CDR3 DNA sequence: TGTGCCATCAGTGGCGCTCAGGGGAACTATGGCTACACCTTC.

The V and J genes are TRBV19 and TRBJ1-2; D is ambiguous. CDR3 length: 15 amino acids. Germline CDR1 and CDR2: LNHDA and SQIVND (reference sequence). Deletions cut 5 bases from V and 5 bases from J, with 18 bases between. CDR3 nucleotide sequence: TGTGCCAGTAGTTCCATCCATGGCGGACTTTATGGCTACACCTTC. Its protein is CASSSIHGGLYGYTF.

The V call is TRBV24-1, the J call TRBJ1-6, with a possible D match to TRBD1 (6 bases). Trimming removed 4 bases at V and 5 bases at J, with 8 bases between. In germline, CDR1 is KGHDR, CDR2 SFDVKD. This CDR3 region has 14 residues. CDR3 protein: CATSDYRDNSPLHF. As DNA, the CDR3 is TGTGCCACCAGTGACTACAGGGATAATTCACCCCTCCACTTT.

The chain employs TRBV2 and TRBJ1-1; no clear D gene. Trimming shortened V by 4 bases and J by 0 bases, and 6 bases separated the two germline ends. CDR3 length equals 13 residues. Germline V gene data show CDR1 as SNHLY and CDR2 as FYNNEI. CDR3 sequence (DNA): TGTGCCAGCAGTGTAGTCATGAACACTGAAGCTTTCTTT. Translating gives CASSVVMNTEAFF.

Of note for this clonotype: A read error may produce the germline difference seen at one junction end. The rearrangement links TRBV15 to TRBJ1-5; D perhaps matches TRBD1 (6 bases). CDR1 is LNHNV and CDR2 is YYDKDF in the germline V gene (reference sequence). The CDR3 has 14 amino acids. The CDR3 DNA follows: TGTACCACCAGCAGAGAGGGGGGCAATCAGCCCCAGCATTTT. Residues: CTTSREGGNQPQHF.

The genes are TRBV19 and TRBJ1-1, with 9 bases fitting TRBD1. V was pared by 4 bases and J by 3 bases, with 6 bases of the junction left unmatched. The length of the CDR3 is 15 residues. From germline, CDR1 is LNHDA and CDR2 SQIVND (reference sequence). The CDR3 coding sequence is TGTGCCAGTAGTACTTCGGGACAGGGTTACACTGAAGCTTTCTTT. As protein: CASSTSGQGYTEAFF.

The V call is TRBV10-2, the J call TRBJ2-3; TRBD2 is a possible D gene (5 bases). The germline V gene encodes CDR1 WSHSY and CDR2 SAAADI. The CDR3 consists of 16 residues. Trimming cost V 4 bases and J 0 bases, with 14 bases left between them. The DNA for the CDR3 is TGCGCCAGCAGTGCTTCGGCTAGCCCGAGCACAGATACGCAGTATTTT. Its translation is CASSASASPSTDTQYF.

The rearrangement joins TRBV2 to TRBJ1-4; D possibly corresponds to TRBD1 (6 bases). With 5 bases removed from V and 7 bases from J, the gap between germline ends came to 14 bases. Germline CDR1 SNHLY, CDR2 FYNNEI. This CDR3 has 14 residues. The CDR3 DNA reads TGTGCCAGCAGTTTAGCAGGGGCGGGTGAAAAACTGTTTTTT. It yields the protein CASSLAGAGEKLFF. Full variable domain (remainder filled in from reference TRBV2 and TRBJ1-4): EPEVTQTPSHQVTQMGQEVILRCVPISNHLYFYWYRQILGQKVEFLVSFYNNEISEKSEIFDDQFSVERPDGSNFTLKIRSTKLEDSAMYFCASSLAGAGEKLFFGSGTQLSVL.

CDR3 sequence (DNA): TGTGCCAGCATCAGGAAAAACTATGGCTACACCTTC. This sequence encodes CASIRKNYGYTF. V gene TRBV7-9 combines with J gene TRBJ1-2; no firm D call. Germline V gene lookup returns CDR1 SEHNR and CDR2 FQNEAQ (reference sequence). This CDR3 has 12 amino acids. The V and J ends lost 7 bases and 2 bases respectively, with 8 bases between them.

The J gene is TRBJ1-1, the V gene TRBV19; TRBD1 might be the D (6 bases). The CDR3 length is 11 residues. Germline CDR1 LNHDA, CDR2 SQIVND (reference sequence). V gave up 10 bases and J gave up 3 bases, with 9 bases separating them. CDR3 residues: CATTGYTEAFF. In DNA form, the CDR3 reads TGTGCCACTACAGGGTACACTGAAGCTTTCTTT.

By sample fraction, this clonotype is large. J is TRBJ2-3 and V is TRBV19, with D perhaps TRBD1 or TRBD2 (5 bases each). V lost 2 bases, J lost 0 bases, and 12 bases lay in between. Germline V lookup: CDR1 LNHDA, CDR2 SQIVND (reference sequence). The CDR3 sequence is 16 residues long. DNA of the CDR3: TGTGCCAGTAGTATATCCGAGGGGTATAGCACAGATACGCAGTATTTT. Translation: CASSISEGYSTDTQYF.

This chain uses TRBV10-1 with TRBJ2-7; possible D gene TRBD1, 7 bases. This CDR3 region has 15 residues. Trimming removed 3 bases from V and 5 bases from J, with 17 bases in between. Germline V gene lookup returns CDR1 WNHNN and CDR2 SYGVQD (reference sequence). The CDR3 nucleotides are TGCGCCAGCAGTGACCGCGGACTAACAGGGGACGAGCAGTACTTC. This gives the protein CASSDRGLTGDEQYF.

V usage is TRBV28 and J usage is TRBJ1-2; D gene uncertain. V lost 8 bases and J lost 5, with 18 bases in between. This CDR3 is built from 14 residues. Germline values: CDR1 MDHEN, CDR2 SYDVKM. CDR3 in amino acids: CASGPLRDGYGYTF. CDR3 nucleotides: TGTGCCAGCGGCCCCTTAAGGGATGGATATGGCTACACCTTC.

The chain joins TRBV5-8 to TRBJ1-2; unclear D gene. Per germline, CDR1 SGHTS and CDR2 YDEGEE. The CDR3 length is 11 residues. Trimming stripped 7 bases from V and 8 bases from J, with 12 bases between. CDR3 loop: CASAPDEGYTF. In nucleotides, the CDR3 is TGTGCCAGCGCACCTGACGAAGGCTACACCTTC.

This clonotype showed up just once. CDR3 coding DNA: TGTGCCAGCAGCCAACCCCTCGGAGATACGCAGTATTTT. It codes for CASSQPLGDTQYF. This sequence joins TRBV7-9 and TRBJ2-3; D unclear. Trimming left V 5 bases short and J 5 bases short, with 11 bases between. Germline lookup yields CDR1 SEHNR and CDR2 FQNEAQ (reference sequence). CDR3 length equals 13 residues.

Judged by abundance, this clonotype is medium-sized. J is TRBJ2-7 and V is TRBV25-1, with 7 bases matching TRBD1. V lost 4 bases to trimming and J lost 3 bases; unmatched junction nucleotides: 9. The CDR3 runs 15 residues. Germline V CDR1 and CDR2: MGHDK, SYGVNS. Written as DNA, the CDR3 is TGTGCCAGCAGTGCAACGGGACAGCCAGTCTACGAGCAGTACTTC. This sequence encodes CASSATGQPVYEQYF.

The chain is built from TRBV7-9 and TRBJ1-2; possible D gene TRBD1, 6 bases. The CDR3 extends over 14 amino acids. Germline-derived CDR1 and CDR2 are SEHNR and FQNEAQ (reference sequence). Trimming removed 5 bases at V and 4 bases at J, with 14 bases between. CDR3 coding DNA: TGTGCCAGCAGCGCTGGACAGAACGTCTATGGCTACACCTTC. Its protein is CASSAGQNVYGYTF.

A few counts support this clonotype. This chain joins TRBV29-1 and TRBJ1-1, with D perhaps matching TRBD1 (6 bases). Germline V gene data show CDR1 as SQVTM and CDR2 as ANQGSEA. The CDR3 spans 12 residues. Trimming took off 4 bases at V and 1 base at J, with 7 bases between the two ends. The CDR3 DNA reads as TGCAGCGTTGTACAGGGGAACACTGAAGCTTTCTTT. It encodes CSVVQGNTEAFF.

The V call is TRBV4-3, the J call TRBJ1-1; perhaps TRBD1 as D (5 bases). The CDR3 covers 13 residues. V was clipped by 1 base and J by 9 bases, with 12 bases between them. Germline-derived CDR1 and CDR2 are LGHNA and YSLEER. The CDR3 DNA follows: TGCGCCAGCAGCCAAGCGGGGGGGGGACAAGCTTTCTTT. This translates into CASSQAGGGQAFF.

This clonotype was counted between two and nine times. This chain joins TRBV20-1 and TRBJ1-6; D may be TRBD1 (5 bases). Trimming cost V 0 bases and J 7 bases, with 13 bases left between them. The CDR3 has 15 residues. CDR1 and CDR2 (germline): DFQATT, SNEGSKA (reference sequence). The CDR3 DNA reads as TGCAGTGCTAGAGATTGGGGCAGTGTCAATTCACCCCTCCACTTT. Amino acids: CSARDWGSVNSPLHF.

This clonotype was observed once. V is TRBV12-3 or TRBV12-4 and J is TRBJ2-1, with D unresolved. The V end lost 5 bases, the J end lost 8 bases, and 7 bases lay between the germline ends. CDR3 size: 11 residues. CDR3 sequence: CASSLSHEQFF. The CDR3 DNA reads TGTGCCAGCAGTCTATCGCATGAGCAGTTCTTC.

CDR3: CASSLTQVAYNSPLHF. CDR3 nucleotides: TGTGCCAGCAGCTTAACACAGGTCGCCTATAATTCACCCCTCCACTTT. V gene TRBV11-2 combines with J gene TRBJ1-6, with D maybe TRBD1 (5 bases). CDR1 and CDR2 (germline): SGHAT, FQNNGV. V was pared by 2 bases and J by 2 bases, with 10 bases between. This CDR3 has 16 amino acids.

Here the CDR3 DNA reads TGTGCCAGCACAGGTGGACTAGCGGGAGGGTACGAGCAGTACTTC. Protein sequence: CASTGGLAGGYEQYF. This chain links TRBV2 with TRBJ2-7, with TRBD2 identical over 15 bases. V dropped 7 bases and J dropped 4; count of bases not matched to a gene: 5. Per germline, CDR1 SNHLY and CDR2 FYNNEI. The CDR3 is 15 amino acids.

This sequence joins TRBV2 and TRBJ1-1; the D gene is possibly TRBD1 (5 bases). Germline V gene data show CDR1 as SNHLY and CDR2 as FYNNEI. This CDR3 region has 13 residues. V lost 7 bases to trimming and J lost 7 bases, with 16 bases between them. The CDR3 region is CASTQRGTHEAFF. In DNA form, the CDR3 reads TGTGCCAGCACCCAGCGAGGGACGCATGAAGCTTTCTTT.

The chain has TRBV7-2 and TRBJ2-5; no reliable D call. The ends were cut back, 4 bases at V and 3 bases at J, with 6 bases in the middle. This CDR3 region has 12 residues. The germline gives CDR1 SGHTA, CDR2 FQGNSA. The CDR3 loop is CASSSGEETQYF. CDR3 nucleotide sequence: TGTGCCAGCAGCTCCGGTGAAGAGACCCAGTACTTC.

This clonotype was seen at least ten times. The V and J genes are TRBV2 and TRBJ1-1; no clear D. Germline CDR1 is SNHLY and CDR2 is FYNNEI. The CDR3 loop spans 17 amino acids. The CDR3 DNA is TGTGCAGTAAGAGGTGGACTGAAAACAGTTATGAACACTGAAGCTTTCTTT. Its protein product is CAVRGGLKTVMNTEAFF.

The CDR3 here is CASSPRGGDSPLHF. The CDR3 nucleotides read TGTGCCAGCAGCCCTCGTGGAGGAGATTCACCCCTCCACTTT. The chain carries TRBV7-2 and TRBJ1-6; D is undetermined. There are 14 residues in the CDR3. Trimming cost V 5 bases and J 8 bases, with 13 bases left between them. Germline assignment: CDR1 SGHTA and CDR2 FQGNSA. The full variable domain, completed using reference TRBV7-2 and TRBJ1-6, is GAGVSQSPSNKVTEKGKDVELRCDPISGHTALYWYRQSLGQGLEFLIYFQGNSAPDKSGLPSDRFSAERTGGSVSTLTIQRTQQEDSAVYLCASSPRGGDSPLHFGNGTRLTVT.